This paragraph covers one T cell receptor (beta chain) sequence. Repertoires were generated with immunoSEQ multiplex PCR, while TCRdb's copy carries only in-frame clones and drops some. Here the sample spans 60,000 to 65,000 clones, approximately 81% being singletons. This record belongs to a study of blood T cell repertoires in COVID-19. Germline V gives CDR1 SGDLS, CDR2 YYNGEE. The CDR3 spans 18 residues. V was clipped by 0 bases and J by 0 bases; unmatched bases: 6. Those enrolled in Seattle joined during active infection and were followed longitudinally afterward. The sequencing sample was made of peripheral blood. The sequence came from a man aged 60 to 69 with COVID-19, enrolled during active disease. The rearrangement links TRBV9 to TRBJ1-6, with TRBD1 identical over 7 bases. DNA of the CDR3: TGTGCCAGCAGCGTAGAAGGGACAGAGGACTCCTATAATTCACCCCTCCACTTT. It codes for CASSVEGTEDSYNSPLHF.